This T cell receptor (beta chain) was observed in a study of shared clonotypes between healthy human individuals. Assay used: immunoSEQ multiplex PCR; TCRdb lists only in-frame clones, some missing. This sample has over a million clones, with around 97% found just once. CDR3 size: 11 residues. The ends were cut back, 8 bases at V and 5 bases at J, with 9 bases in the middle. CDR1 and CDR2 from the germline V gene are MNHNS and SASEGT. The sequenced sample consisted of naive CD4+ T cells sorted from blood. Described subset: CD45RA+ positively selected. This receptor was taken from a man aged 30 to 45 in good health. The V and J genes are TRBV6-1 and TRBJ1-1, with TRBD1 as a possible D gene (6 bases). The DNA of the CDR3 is TGTGCCAGCGGGACATCTACTGAAGCTTTCTTT. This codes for CASGTSTEAFF.